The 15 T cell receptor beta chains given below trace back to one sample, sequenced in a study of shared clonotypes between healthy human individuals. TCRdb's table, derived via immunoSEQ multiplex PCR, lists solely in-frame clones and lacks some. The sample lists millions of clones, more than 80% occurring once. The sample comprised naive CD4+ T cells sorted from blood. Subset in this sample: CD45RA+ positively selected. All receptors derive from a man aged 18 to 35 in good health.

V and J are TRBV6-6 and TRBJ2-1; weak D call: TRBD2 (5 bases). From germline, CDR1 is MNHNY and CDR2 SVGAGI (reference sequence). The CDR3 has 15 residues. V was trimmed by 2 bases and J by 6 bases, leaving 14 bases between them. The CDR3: CASSYRSTSRNEQFF. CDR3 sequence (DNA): TGTGCCAGCAGTTACCGGTCAACTAGTCGCAATGAGCAGTTCTTC.

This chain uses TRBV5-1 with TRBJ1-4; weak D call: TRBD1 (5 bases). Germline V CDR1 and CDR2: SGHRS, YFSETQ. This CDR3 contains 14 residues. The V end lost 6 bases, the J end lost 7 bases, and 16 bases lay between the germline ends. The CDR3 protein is CASNTGVSTEKLFF. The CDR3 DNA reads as TGCGCCAGCAACACGGGGGTATCGACTGAAAAACTGTTTTTT.

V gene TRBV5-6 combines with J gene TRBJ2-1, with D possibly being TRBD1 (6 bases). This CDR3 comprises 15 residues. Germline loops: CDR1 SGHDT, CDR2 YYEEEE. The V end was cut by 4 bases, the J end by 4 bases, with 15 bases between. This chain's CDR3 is CASSADGTSYNEQFF. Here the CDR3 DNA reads TGTGCCAGCAGCGCCGACGGGACAAGTTACAATGAGCAGTTCTTC.

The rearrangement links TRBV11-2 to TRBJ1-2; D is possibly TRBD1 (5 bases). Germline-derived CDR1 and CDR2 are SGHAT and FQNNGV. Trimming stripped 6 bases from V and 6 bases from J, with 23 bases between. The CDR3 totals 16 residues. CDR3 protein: CASSPITGKSGHGYTF. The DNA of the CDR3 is TGTGCCAGCAGTCCTATTACGGGGAAGTCAGGGCATGGCTACACCTTC.

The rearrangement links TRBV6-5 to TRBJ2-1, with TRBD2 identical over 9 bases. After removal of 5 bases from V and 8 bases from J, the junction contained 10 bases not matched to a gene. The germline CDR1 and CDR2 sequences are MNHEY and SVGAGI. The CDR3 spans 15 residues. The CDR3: CASSHMAGGPYEQFF. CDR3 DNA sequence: TGTGCCAGCAGTCACATGGCGGGAGGGCCCTATGAGCAGTTCTTC.

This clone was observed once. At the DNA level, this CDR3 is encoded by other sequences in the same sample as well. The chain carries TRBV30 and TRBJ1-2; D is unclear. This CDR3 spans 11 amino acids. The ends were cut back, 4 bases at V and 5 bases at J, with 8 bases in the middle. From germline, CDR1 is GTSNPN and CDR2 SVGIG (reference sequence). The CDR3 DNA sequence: TGTGCCTGGAAGGCGGGGTATGGCTACACCTTC. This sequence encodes CAWKAGYGYTF.

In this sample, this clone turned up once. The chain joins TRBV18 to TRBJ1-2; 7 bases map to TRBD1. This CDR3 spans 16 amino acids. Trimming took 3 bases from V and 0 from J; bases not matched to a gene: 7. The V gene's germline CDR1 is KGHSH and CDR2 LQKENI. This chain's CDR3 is CASSPGQPKSNYGYTF. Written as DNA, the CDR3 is TGTGCCAGCTCACCGGGACAGCCAAAATCTAACTATGGCTACACCTTC.

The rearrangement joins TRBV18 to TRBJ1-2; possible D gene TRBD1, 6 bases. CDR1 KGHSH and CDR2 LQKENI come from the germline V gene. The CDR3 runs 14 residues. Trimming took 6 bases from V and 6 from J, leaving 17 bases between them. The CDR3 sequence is CASSRTSGDHGYTF. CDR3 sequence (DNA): TGTGCCAGCTCTCGAACTTCAGGGGATCATGGCTACACCTTC.

Written as DNA, the CDR3 is TGTGCCAGCAGTTTATCGCCAGGGACAGGACTTTATGGCTACACCTTC. Residues: CASSLSPGTGLYGYTF. The J gene is TRBJ1-2, the V gene TRBV27; 8 bases line up with TRBD1. Germline V gene lookup returns CDR1 MNHEY and CDR2 SMNVEV (reference sequence). The J segment lost 5 bases and the V segment lost 0 bases, leaving 8 bases of the junction unmatched. The length of the CDR3 is 16 residues.

The CDR3 DNA reads TGTGCCACCAACCCTAGCGGTAGCACAGATACGCAGTATTTT. Its translation is CATNPSGSTDTQYF. This chain uses TRBV15 with TRBJ2-3; 7 positions agree with TRBD2. The CDR3 has 14 amino acids. V trimming: 7 bases; J trimming: 0 bases; junction bases outside the gene matches: 4. Germline V CDR1 and CDR2: LNHNV, YYDKDF (reference sequence).

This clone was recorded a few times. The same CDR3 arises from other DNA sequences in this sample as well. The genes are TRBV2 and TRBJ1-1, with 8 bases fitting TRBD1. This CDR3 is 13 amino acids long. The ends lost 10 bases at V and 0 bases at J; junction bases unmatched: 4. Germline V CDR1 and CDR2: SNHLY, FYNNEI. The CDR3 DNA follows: TGTGCCACCGGACAGGGACTGAACACTGAAGCTTTCTTT. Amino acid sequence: CATGQGLNTEAFF.

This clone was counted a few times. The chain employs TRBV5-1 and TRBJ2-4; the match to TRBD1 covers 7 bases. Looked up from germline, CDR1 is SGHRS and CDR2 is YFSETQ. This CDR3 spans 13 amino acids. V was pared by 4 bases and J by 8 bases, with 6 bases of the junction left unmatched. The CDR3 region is CASSLGGEDIQYF. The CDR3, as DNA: TGCGCCAGCAGCCTAGGGGGCGAGGACATTCAGTACTTC. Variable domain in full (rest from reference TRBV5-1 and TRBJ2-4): KAGVTQTPRYLIKTRGQQVTLSCSPISGHRSVSWYQQTPGQGLQFLFEYFSETQRNKGNFPGRFSGRQFSNSRSEMNVSTLELGDSALYLCASSLGGEDIQYFGAGTRLSVL.

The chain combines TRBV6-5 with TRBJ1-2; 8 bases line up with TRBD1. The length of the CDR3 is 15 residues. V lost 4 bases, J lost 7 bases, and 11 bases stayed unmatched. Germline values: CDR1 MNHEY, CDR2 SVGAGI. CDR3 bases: TGTGCCAGCAGTTCCGCGGACAGGGCTCTATCTGGCTACACCTTC. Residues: CASSSADRALSGYTF.

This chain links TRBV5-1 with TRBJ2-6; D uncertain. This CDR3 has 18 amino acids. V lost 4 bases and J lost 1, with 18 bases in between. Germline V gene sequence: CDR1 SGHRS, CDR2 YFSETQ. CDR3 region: CASSPVGQAGSGANVLTF. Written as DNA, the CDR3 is TGCGCCAGCAGCCCGGTCGGGCAGGCAGGATCTGGGGCCAACGTCCTGACTTTC. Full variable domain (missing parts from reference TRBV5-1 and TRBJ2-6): KAGVTQTPRYLIKTRGQQVTLSCSPISGHRSVSWYQQTPGQGLQFLFEYFSETQRNKGNFPGRFSGRQFSNSRSEMNVSTLELGDSALYLCASSPVGQAGSGANVLTFGAGSRLTVL.

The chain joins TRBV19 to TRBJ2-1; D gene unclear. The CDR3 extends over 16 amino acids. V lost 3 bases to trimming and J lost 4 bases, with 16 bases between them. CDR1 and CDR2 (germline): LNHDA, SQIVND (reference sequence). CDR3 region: CASSMPATVGYNEQFF. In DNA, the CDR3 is TGTGCCAGTAGTATGCCCGCAACAGTAGGGTACAATGAGCAGTTCTTC.